A selection of T cell receptor beta chains follows, all from one sample in a study of fetal regulatory T cell absence and autoimmunity. Clones were read by immunoSEQ multiplex PCR, and TCRdb kept only the in-frame ones, dropping some. The sample yields 95,000 to 100,000 clones, approximately 75% seen once. The sample taken for sequencing was pancreas tissue. Receptors were obtained from a male donor with IPEX syndrome. Each CDR3 is given with its conserved first and last residue. The D gene is left open where the match is weak. Some rows have no size entry. The others give once, few or many, or a class for an expanded clone.

size | J | length | V | D | CDR3 | DNA
NA | TRBJ1-2 | 13 | TRBV19 | NA | CASSIERPAGYTF | TGTGCCAGTAGTATAGAGAGACCGGCGGGCTACACCTTC
NA | TRBJ2-7 | 17 | TRBV5-1 | TRBD2 | CASSLGMSSGVSYEQYF | TGCGCCAGCAGCTTGGGAATGTCTAGCGGGGTGTCCTACGAGCAGTACTTC
NA | TRBJ1-1 | 12 | TRBV29-1 | TRBD1 | CSVGRGRTEAFF | TGCAGCGTAGGCAGGGGGCGAACTGAAGCTTTCTTT
many | TRBJ2-7 | 15 | TRBV7-9 | TRBD1 | CASSFTGTGAYEQYF | TGTGCCAGCAGTTTTACCGGGACAGGGGCCTACGAGCAGTACTTC
NA | TRBJ2-1 | 17 | TRBV4-1 | NA | CASSHTTAESSYNEQFF | TGCGCCAGCAGCCATACGACAGCGGAGAGCTCCTACAATGAGCAGTTCTTC
NA | TRBJ1-4 | 14 | TRBV27 | NA | CASRRQAWNEKLFF | TGTGCCAGCCGACGACAGGCTTGGAATGAAAAACTGTTTTTT
NA | TRBJ1-4 | 14 | TRBV7-9 | TRBD1 | CASSPGTGDEKLFF | TGTGCCAGCAGCCCCGGGACAGGGGACGAAAAACTGTTTTTT
NA | TRBJ2-1 | 17 | TRBV5-4 | TRBD2 | CASSPGTSGISYNEQFF | TGTGCCAGCAGCCCCGGGACTAGCGGGATCTCCTACAATGAGCAGTTCTTC
NA | TRBJ2-7 | 13 | TRBV14 | NA | CASSQDVAYEQYF | TGTGCCAGCAGCCAAGACGTGGCCTACGAGCAGTACTTC
NA | TRBJ1-1 | 17 | TRBV12-2 | NA | CASRLTSEGRRGTEAFF | TGTGCAAGTCGCTTAACAAGTGAAGGGCGGAGGGGGACTGAAGCTTTCTTT
NA | TRBJ2-1 | 15 | TRBV27 | TRBD2 | CASSFVGGPENEQFF | TGTGCCAGCAGTTTCGTGGGAGGGCCGGAAAATGAGCAGTTCTTC
NA | TRBJ2-1 | 15 | TRBV7-7 | TRBD2 | CASSLMDGGANEQFF | TGTGCTAGCAGCTTAATGGACGGGGGGGCAAATGAGCAGTTCTTC
NA | TRBJ2-4 | 16 | TRBV1 | NA | CTSSQSGAQLRNIQYF | TGCACCAGCAGCCAAAGCGGGGCTCAGTTAAGGAACATTCAGTACTTC
once | TRBJ2-3 | 15 | TRBV9 | NA | CASSVVGSGTDTQYF | TGTGCCAGCAGCGTAGTTGGCTCGGGCACAGATACGCAGTATTTT
NA | TRBJ2-1 | 16 | TRBV7-2 | NA | CASSLFGPGATNEQFF | TGTGCCAGCAGCTTATTCGGGCCGGGAGCCACAAATGAGCAGTTCTTC
NA | TRBJ1-5 | 15 | TRBV23-1 | TRBD1 | CASSQSVQGDQPQHF | TGCGCCAGCAGTCAATCAGTTCAGGGGGATCAGCCCCAGCATTTT
NA | TRBJ2-7 | 13 | TRBV4-3 | NA | CASSQIDSYEQYF | TGCGCCAGCAGCCAGATAGACAGCTACGAGCAGTACTTC
NA | TRBJ2-5 | 16 | TRBV27 | NA | CASSMGEYYLEETQYF | TGTGCCAGCTCCATGGGGGAATATTACCTGGAGGAGACCCAGTACTTC
NA | TRBJ1-4 | 17 | TRBV12-5 | NA | CASGFPSEGVDNEKLFF | TGTGCTAGTGGTTTCCCATCCGAGGGGGTGGATAATGAAAAACTGTTTTTT
NA | TRBJ2-6 | 18 | TRBV25-1 | TRBD1 | CASSGGQEPHSGANVLTF | TGTGCCAGCAGTGGTGGACAGGAACCTCACTCTGGGGCCAACGTCCTGACTTTC
NA | TRBJ2-2 | 15 | TRBV10-3 | NA | CAISVKGSNTGELFF | TGTGCCATCAGTGTAAAGGGGTCGAACACCGGGGAGCTGTTTTTT
NA | TRBJ2-7 | 15 | TRBV5-1 | TRBD2 | CASSLRLAGTDEQYF | TGCGCCAGCAGCTTACGGCTAGCGGGAACCGACGAGCAGTACTTC
few | TRBJ1-2 | 13 | TRBV14 | TRBD1 | CASRLQGAPGYTF | TGTGCCAGCAGACTACAGGGGGCGCCGGGCTACACCTTC
once | TRBJ2-7 | 17 | TRBV7-6 | TRBD2 | CASSSGQAILAGDEQYF | TGTGCCAGCAGCTCGGGACAGGCGATACTAGCGGGAGACGAGCAGTACTTC
NA | TRBJ2-1 | 15 | TRBV7-9 | TRBD2 | CASSLGLAGVNEQFF | TGTGCCAGCAGCTTAGGACTAGCGGGAGTCAATGAGCAGTTCTTC
NA | TRBJ1-1 | 14 | TRBV19 | NA | CASSKIQMNTEAFF | TGTGCCAGTAGTAAAATTCAGATGAACACTGAAGCTTTCTTT
few | TRBJ2-5 | 15 | TRBV27 | NA | CASSNGQRPQETQYF | TGTGCCAGCAGTAACGGACAGCGACCACAAGAGACCCAGTACTTC
few | TRBJ2-7 | 13 | TRBV19 | TRBD2 | CASSRTSGSEQYF | TGTGCCAGTAGTAGGACTAGCGGGAGCGAGCAGTACTTC
NA | TRBJ1-5 | 13 | TRBV21-1 | NA | CASSHTCNQPQHF | TGTGCCAGCAGTCACACCTGCAATCAGCCCCAGCATTTT
NA | TRBJ1-2 | 15 | TRBV9 | TRBD1 | CASSPRDRGRNGYTF | TGTGCCAGCAGCCCAAGGGACAGGGGGCGGAATGGCTACACCTTC
NA | TRBJ1-2 | 12 | TRBV7-9 | TRBD1 | CASSLQGDGYTF | TGTGCCAGCAGCTTACAGGGGGATGGCTACACCTTC
once | TRBJ2-3 | 13 | TRBV5-1 | NA | CASSLSGTDTQYF | TGCGCCAGCAGCTTGTCAGGTACAGATACGCAGTATTTT
NA | TRBJ2-2 | 14 | TRBV4-3 | NA | CASSQKGYTGELFF | TGCGCCAGCAGCCAAAAGGGGTACACCGGGGAGCTGTTTTTT
few | TRBJ1-3 | 17 | TRBV6-1 | NA | CASSGQRAFFSGNTIYF | TGTGCCAGCAGTGGTCAGCGGGCCTTCTTCTCTGGAAACACCATATATTTT
NA | TRBJ2-3 | 15 | TRBV5-4 | TRBD2 | CASSLAAGGPYTQYF | TGTGCCAGCAGCTTGGCAGCGGGAGGGCCTTATACGCAGTATTTT
NA | TRBJ1-1 | 14 | TRBV5-1 | NA | CASSFTDSPTEAFF | TGCGCCAGCAGCTTTACAGACAGCCCCACTGAAGCTTTCTTT
NA | TRBJ2-7 | 18 | TRBV4-2 | TRBD2 | CASSPNPGSGRAMYEQYF | TGTGCCAGCAGCCCCAACCCGGGCAGCGGGAGGGCCATGTACGAGCAGTACTTC
few | TRBJ1-2 | 13 | TRBV10-3 | NA | CAISVRGRNGYTF | TGTGCCATCAGTGTGCGGGGACGGAATGGCTACACCTTC
NA | TRBJ2-7 | 13 | TRBV4-1 | NA | CASSPHSEYEQYF | TGCGCCAGCAGCCCCCACTCGGAGTACGAGCAGTACTTC
NA | TRBJ1-1 | 13 | TRBV30 | TRBD1 | CAWNPDRYTEAFF | TGTGCCTGGAACCCGGACAGGTACACTGAAGCTTTCTTT
NA | TRBJ2-1 | 15 | TRBV6-5 | NA | CASRYSVRDGDEQFF | TGTGCCAGCAGATACTCCGTGCGGGACGGGGATGAGCAGTTCTTC
NA | TRBJ1-1 | 14 | TRBV12-5 | NA | CASGLRGANTEAFF | TGTGCTAGTGGTTTGAGGGGGGCGAACACTGAAGCTTTCTTT
NA | TRBJ1-2 | 12 | TRBV6-1 | NA | CASSDRGYGYTF | TGTGCCAGCAGTGACAGGGGCTATGGCTACACCTTC
few | TRBJ1-2 | 14 | TRBV19 | TRBD1 | CASSMWDRAYGYTF | TGTGCCAGTAGTATGTGGGACAGGGCCTATGGCTACACCTTC
few | TRBJ1-1 | 13 | TRBV29-1 | TRBD1 | CSAKGQINTEAFF | TGCAGCGCTAAGGGACAGATCAACACTGAAGCTTTCTTT
NA | TRBJ2-6 | 18 | TRBV10-3 | TRBD2 | CAISELLAGGSGANVLTF | TGTGCCATCAGTGAGTTACTAGCGGGAGGGTCCGGGGCCAACGTCCTGACTTTC
NA | TRBJ2-3 | 13 | TRBV2 | TRBD2 | CASTRGYTDTQYF | TGTGCCAGCACGCGGGGGTACACAGATACGCAGTATTTT
NA | TRBJ1-1 | 15 | TRBV7-9 | NA | CASSLYSQGNTEAFF | TGTGCCAGCAGCTTGTACTCCCAGGGTAACACTGAAGCTTTCTTT
NA | TRBJ2-5 | 16 | TRBV7-8 | TRBD2 | CASSFGLAGLQETQYF | TGTGCCAGCAGCTTCGGACTAGCGGGGCTCCAAGAGACCCAGTACTTC
few | TRBJ1-5 | 15 | TRBV5-6 | NA | CASSLWQTSNQPQHF | TGTGCCAGCAGCTTGTGGCAGACTTCCAATCAGCCCCAGCATTTT
NA | TRBJ1-5 | 15 | TRBV27 | TRBD1 | CASSPGTGGIQPQHF | TGTGCCAGCAGTCCCGGGACAGGGGGCATTCAGCCCCAGCATTTT
once | TRBJ1-1 | 15 | TRBV5-1 | NA | CASSLEPVARTEAFF | TGCGCCAGCAGCTTGGAACCAGTGGCAAGGACTGAAGCTTTCTTT
few | TRBJ1-2 | 14 | TRBV4-3 | TRBD1 | CASSRTGQNYGYTF | TGCGCCAGCAGCCGGACAGGGCAGAACTATGGCTACACCTTC
few | TRBJ2-3 | 16 | TRBV7-9 | NA | CASSLAASRRTDTQYF | TGTGCCAGCAGCTTAGCGGCTAGCCGCCGCACAGATACGCAGTATTTT
NA | TRBJ1-6 | 15 | TRBV9 | NA | CASSVDGAENSPLHF | TGTGCCAGCAGCGTAGATGGGGCAGAGAATTCACCCCTCCACTTT
NA | TRBJ2-7 | 15 | TRBV7-9 | NA | CASSLNGGKGYEQYF | TGTGCCAGCAGCTTAAACGGAGGGAAAGGCTACGAGCAGTACTTC
few | TRBJ2-7 | 15 | TRBV5-5 | NA | CASSLSGGFPYEQYF | TGTGCCAGCAGCTTGTCTGGAGGGTTCCCCTACGAGCAGTACTTC
once | TRBJ1-1 | 16 | TRBV13 | TRBD1 | CASSFFWGTGNTEAFF | TGTGCCAGCAGCTTTTTTTGGGGGACAGGGAACACTGAAGCTTTCTTT
NA | TRBJ2-2 | 16 | TRBV6-6 | NA | CASSYFTAALAGELFF | TGTGCCAGCAGTTACTTTACGGCAGCTCTCGCCGGGGAGCTGTTTTTT